The 13 T cell receptor beta chains below come from one sample, sequenced in a study of shared T cell receptors in the human thymus. Here immunoSEQ multiplex PCR was the method, and the copy in TCRdb shows in-frame clones only, minus some. Of some 700,000 clones listed, 70% to 90% were seen once; the top ten hold around 0.01%. A further study also used this sample, focusing on human thymus T cells.

Material: thymocytes. The receptors stem from a girl in the first two years of life with a congenital heart defect.

This clone was counted between two and nine times. The chain employs TRBV15 and TRBJ1-2; D perhaps matches TRBD1 (5 bases). This CDR3 is 16 amino acids long. The germline CDR1 and CDR2 sequences are LNHNV and YYDKDF (reference sequence). Trimming took 0 bases from V and 2 from J, leaving 13 bases between them. The CDR3 DNA reads TGTGCCACCAGCAGAGATAGGGGCCGGGTCAACTATGGCTACACCTTC. As protein: CATSRDRGRVNYGYTF.

V usage is TRBV4-1 and J usage is TRBJ2-7; 12 bases align to TRBD1. The ends lost 0 bases at V and 6 bases at J; junction bases unmatched: 12. The CDR3 consists of 18 residues. CDR1 is MGHRA, CDR2 YSYEKL, per germline. The CDR3 sequence is CASSQEPEGQGALCEQYF. In DNA, the CDR3 is TGCGCCAGCAGCCAAGAGCCCGAGGGACAGGGGGCTCTCTGCGAGCAGTACTTC.

This clone has just a few counts. The V and J genes are TRBV28 and TRBJ2-5, with 7 bases identical to TRBD2. Germline CDR1 and CDR2: MDHEN and SYDVKM. The CDR3 has 13 amino acids. With V trimmed by 10 bases and J by 6 bases, 11 bases remained unmatched. The CDR3 protein is CATLGSGSKTQYF. The CDR3 DNA reads TGTGCCACCCTGGGTAGCGGGTCCAAGACCCAGTACTTC.

The V call is TRBV29-1, the J call TRBJ2-7, with a possible D match to TRBD2 (5 bases). From germline, CDR1 is SQVTM and CDR2 ANQGSEA. V was shortened by 7 bases and J by 0 bases, with 10 bases between the two germline ends. This CDR3 has 12 residues. CDR3 sequence reads: CSAGNSSYEQYF. The CDR3 nucleotides are TGCAGCGCCGGGAATTCCTCCTACGAGCAGTACTTC.

This chain joins TRBV12-5 and TRBJ2-1; D gene ambiguous. The CDR3 has 16 residues. Between the trimmed V and J ends, which lost 0 bases and 6 bases, there was a span of 15 bases. The V gene's germline CDR1 is LGHNT and CDR2 FRNRAP. DNA of the CDR3: TGTGCTAGTGGTTTGGTGAGGTGGCCCCGGGTCAATGAGCAGTTCTTC. This sequence encodes CASGLVRWPRVNEQFF.

This rearrangement joins TRBV19 to TRBJ1-2; 8 nucleotides match TRBD1. Germline values: CDR1 LNHDA, CDR2 SQIVND (reference sequence). V dropped 3 bases and J dropped 8; count of bases not matched to a gene: 8. This CDR3 has 14 amino acids. The CDR3 sequence is CASSIGTGGRGYTF. CDR3 coding DNA: TGTGCCAGTAGTATCGGGACAGGCGGTCGCGGCTACACCTTC.

In its sample, this clone was seen once. This rearrangement joins TRBV15 to TRBJ2-5; tentative D call: TRBD2 (7 bases). CDR3 length: 16 residues. Trimming took off 6 bases at V and 4 bases at J, with 21 bases between the two ends. In germline, CDR1 is LNHNV, CDR2 YYDKDF (reference sequence). The CDR3 DNA is TGTGCCACCAGTTCCGAGGGGGGAGGGGCGGGAGAGACCCAGTACTTC. Protein product: CATSSEGGGAGETQYF.

The rearrangement links TRBV10-3 to TRBJ1-6; D remains unclear. This CDR3 region has 16 residues. Germline loops: CDR1 ENHRY, CDR2 SYGVKD. Trimming stripped 3 bases from V and 0 bases from J, with 9 bases between. CDR3 DNA sequence: TGTGCCATCAGTGACGCGAGGAGCTCCTATAATTCACCCCTCCACTTT. Protein: CAISDARSSYNSPLHF.

The chain carries TRBV6-6 and TRBJ1-5; a possible D gene is TRBD1 (5 bases). Germline CDR1 MNHNY, CDR2 SVGAGI (reference sequence). Trimming left V 2 bases short and J 5 bases short, with 13 bases between. The CDR3 is 15 residues long. The CDR3 here is CASSYRTLGYQPQHF. The DNA for the CDR3 is TGTGCCAGCAGTTACAGGACACTGGGTTATCAGCCCCAGCATTTT.

The chain is built from TRBV30 and TRBJ1-1; 8 positions match TRBD1. With V trimmed by 3 bases and J by 8 bases, 5 bases remained unmatched. Germline loops: CDR1 GTSNPN, CDR2 SVGIG (reference sequence). This CDR3 is 12 amino acids long. The CDR3 protein is CAWSGDRMEAFF. In DNA, the CDR3 is TGTGCCTGGAGCGGGGACAGGATGGAAGCTTTCTTT.

This chain uses TRBV10-3 with TRBJ1-1, with D maybe TRBD1 (6 bases). The CDR3 is made up of 19 amino acids. V lost 11 bases and J 2 bases, leaving 33 bases between the germline ends. CDR1 is ENHRY and CDR2 is SYGVKD in the germline V gene. This CDR3 is CAPRHGLTGIQGSNTEAFF. DNA of the CDR3: TGTGCCCCCCGCCATGGGCTAACAGGGATCCAGGGATCAAACACTGAAGCTTTCTTT.

The V gene is TRBV4-1, the J gene TRBJ2-1; 10 bases align to TRBD2. The CDR3 is 21 amino acids. Germline V gene sequence: CDR1 MGHRA, CDR2 YSYEKL. Trimming took 4 bases from V and 5 from J; bases not matched to a gene: 23. This CDR3 reads CASSLNNKSTPSGGPHNEQFF. Here the CDR3 DNA reads TGCGCCAGCAGCCTAAACAATAAGTCCACCCCTAGCGGGGGACCTCACAATGAGCAGTTCTTC.

The chain joins TRBV2 to TRBJ2-3, with 11 bases that match TRBD2. Germline-derived CDR1 and CDR2 are SNHLY and FYNNEI. The V gene end was trimmed by 4 bases and the J gene end by 5 bases; junction bases not matched to a gene: 14. The CDR3 extends over 18 amino acids. The CDR3 nucleotides are TGTGCCAGCAGTGGTTTCGGACTAGCGGGCCGTGAGAAAGATACGCAGTATTTT. Amino acids: CASSGFGLAGREKDTQYF.